This passage covers 2 T cell receptor beta chains from one sample sequenced in a study of cytomegalovirus exposure and HLA in healthy donors. The PCR employed 60 Vbeta primers together with 13 Jbeta primers. The table came from immunoSEQ multiplex PCR; TCRdb's copy has only in-frame clones and leaves some out. This table holds around 150,000 clones, 60% to 85% found once. The sequenced sample consisted of PBMCs. These receptors were obtained from a male donor in good health and CMV-seronegative.

The V and J genes are TRBV29-1 and TRBJ1-6, with 7 nucleotides matching TRBD1. The CDR3 loop spans 14 amino acids. The germline V gene encodes CDR1 SQVTM and CDR2 ANQGSEA. Unmatched junction bases numbered 6, after V lost 5 bases and J lost 5 bases. The CDR3 DNA reads TGCAGCGTTCGGATCCAGGGGGATAATTCACCCCTCCACTTT. Residues: CSVRIQGDNSPLHF.

The chain couples TRBV11-2 to TRBJ2-3, with 8 bases that match TRBD2. CDR3 length equals 14 residues. V dropped 2 bases and J dropped 6; count of bases not matched to a gene: 4. Germline V lookup: CDR1 SGHAT, CDR2 FQNNGV. This chain's CDR3 is CASSLTGGSDTQYF. Written as DNA, the CDR3 is TGTGCCAGCAGCTTAACGGGAGGGTCGGATACGCAGTATTTT.